This section outlines one TCR beta chain sequence together with its context. These data come from a study of T cell repertoires in cytomegalovirus infection. Germline V gene lookup returns CDR1 DFQATT and CDR2 SNEGSKA (reference sequence). J gave up 0 bases and V 3 bases, and 6 bases lay outside the gene matches. The CDR3 runs 15 residues. TCRdb called the reads again in MiXCR, with one record for every CDR3 protein. The sample has just over 150,000 distinct CDR3 sequences, 20% to 30% seen once; the top ten hold 9.5% to 13%. The receptor was isolated from a human donor in good health (CMV status not recorded). Some clones in this sample may be carry-over from other donors' samples. The sample comprised PBMCs. J is TRBJ1-1 and V is TRBV20-1, with 8 bases aligning to TRBD1. CDR3 coding DNA: TGCAGTGCTAGCGACAGGGGACCCATGAACACTGAAGCTTTCTTT. It yields the protein CSASDRGPMNTEAFF.